The clone carrying this T cell receptor beta chain was observed a few times. TCR alpha and beta CDR3 regions were amplified from RNA using iRepertoire nested multiplex PCR. One-step reverse transcription and amplification started from roughly 100-400 ng of tissue mRNA or PBMC total RNA. MiXCR, applied by TCRdb to the multiplex PCR reads, yields one record per CDR3 protein. The sample holds more than 350,000 distinct CDR3 sequences, roughly 41% seen once. The sample is drawn from a study of glioma-infiltrating T cells. The ends lost 4 bases at V and 8 bases at J; junction bases unmatched: 13. The CDR3 is made up of 15 amino acids. CDR1 and CDR2 (germline): MGHRA, YSYEKL.

The sequenced material came from glioma tissue, nonneoplastic brain tissue, or PBMCs (not recorded which). The V gene is TRBV4-1, the J gene TRBJ1-2; 7 positions agree with TRBD1. This sequence was found in a human donor with low-grade glioma or glioblastoma, undergoing nonglioma brain surgery, or in good health (not recorded which). CDR3 amino acids: CASSPGGGQLYGYTF. The CDR3 nucleotides read TGCGCCAGCAGCCCAGGGGGGGGACAGTTATACGGCTACACCTTC.